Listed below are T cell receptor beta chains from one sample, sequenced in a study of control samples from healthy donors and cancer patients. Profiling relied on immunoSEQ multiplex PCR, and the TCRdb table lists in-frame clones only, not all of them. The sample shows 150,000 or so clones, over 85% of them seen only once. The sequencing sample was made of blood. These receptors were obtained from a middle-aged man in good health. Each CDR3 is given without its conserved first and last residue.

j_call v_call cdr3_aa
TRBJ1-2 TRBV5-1 ASSFQGNYGYT
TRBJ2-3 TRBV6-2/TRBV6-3 ASSPPGTASTDTQY
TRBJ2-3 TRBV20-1 SASPRLRIGGDTQY
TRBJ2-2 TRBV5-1 ASSLGHRGGELF
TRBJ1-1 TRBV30 AWTPGQGFTEAF
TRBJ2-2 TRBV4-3 ASSQARTGELF
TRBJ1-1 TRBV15 ATSRDRNTEAF
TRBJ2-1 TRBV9 ASSVGTSVVEQF
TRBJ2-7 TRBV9 ASSPQQGMTDEQY
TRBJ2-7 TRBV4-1 ASSQTPTGTYEQY
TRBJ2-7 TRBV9 ASSFRDGAEQY
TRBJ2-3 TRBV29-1 SACTDTQY
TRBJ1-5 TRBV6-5 ASSYSGGSNQPQH
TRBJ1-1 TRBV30 AWSDRMNTEAF
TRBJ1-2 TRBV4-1 ASSPPGTAYGYT
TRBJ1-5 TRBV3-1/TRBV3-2 ASSQGGTEGQPQH